A selection of T cell receptor beta chains follows, all from one sample in a study of blood T cell repertoires in COVID-19. The repertoire was sequenced with immunoSEQ multiplex PCR; TCRdb's copy has only in-frame clones and lacks some. The sample holds about 140,000 clones; more than 75% are singletons and the top ten take approximately 11%. Specimen: peripheral blood. Receptor source: a man in his 60s who had recovered from COVID-19. The CDR3 runs from the conserved cysteine through the conserved F or W. A D gene is named only where the DNA matches it firmly. Only some rows state a clone size, as once, few, many or a class for expanded clones.

>TRBJ1-6|TRBD1|14|NA|TRBV7-2
TGTGCCAGCAGCTTTTCAGGGGGCAATTCACCCCTCCACTTT
CASSFSGGNSPLHF
>TRBJ2-7|NA|14|NA|TRBV7-2
TGTGCCAGCAGTTCGGGACTTCTCTCCTACGAGCAGTACTTC
CASSSGLLSYEQYF
>TRBJ2-1|NA|13|NA|TRBV6-5
TGTGCTAGCTGGGGGGGGCTTGATAATGAGCAGTTCTTC
CASWGGLDNEQFF
>TRBJ1-4|NA|14|NA|TRBV4-2
TGTGCCAGCAGCTCCACGGAAGGGGATGAAAAACTGTTTTTT
CASSSTEGDEKLFF
>TRBJ2-7|TRBD2|14|few|TRBV19
TGTGCCAGTAGGATGGCGGGGGGTTTCTACGAGCAGTACTTC
CASRMAGGFYEQYF
>TRBJ2-3|NA|15|NA|TRBV6-5
TGTGCCAGCAGTTACTCGAGCGGCCAAGGAGATACGCAGTATTTT
CASSYSSGQGDTQYF
>TRBJ2-3|TRBD2|15|few|TRBV6-5
TGTGCCAGCAGAGGACTAGCGGGAGTGGGAGATACGCAGTATTTT
CASRGLAGVGDTQYF
>TRBJ1-5|NA|14|NA|TRBV19
TGTGCCAGTATGGGCCAAGGAGGCGCTCAGCCCCAGCATTTT
CASMGQGGAQPQHF
>TRBJ2-7|TRBD2|13|NA|TRBV7-6
TGTGCCAGCAGCTTAGGCAGGGAGGGCGAGCAGTACTTC
CASSLGREGEQYF
>TRBJ2-2|NA|18|NA|TRBV19
TGTGCCAGTAGCATGCGCGGATCTCCGAGTGTGGGCACCGGGGAGCTGTTTTTT
CASSMRGSPSVGTGELFF
>TRBJ2-7|NA|18|NA|TRBV24-1
TGTGCCACCAGTGATACCCCGAACAGGGAAAAGGCCGTTTACGAGCAGTACTTC
CATSDTPNREKAVYEQYF
>TRBJ1-2|TRBD1|18|once|TRBV6-2/TRBV6-3
TGTGCCAGCAGCGTACTTCCGGGACAGGGGCTTTCTAACTATGGCTACACCTTC
CASSVLPGQGLSNYGYTF
>TRBJ1-6|NA|13|NA|TRBV6-8
TGTGCCAGCAGTTACTCAGCTAATTCACCCCTCCACTTT
CASSYSANSPLHF
>TRBJ1-1|NA|14|NA|TRBV19
TGTGCCAGTAGCACACAGATCAGGAACACTGAAGCTTTCTTT
CASSTQIRNTEAFF
>TRBJ2-2|NA|15|once|TRBV4-1
TGCGCCAGCAGCCAAGAGACAACCTATACCGGGGAGCTGTTTTTT
CASSQETTYTGELFF
>TRBJ2-6|NA|14|NA|TRBV27
TGTGCCAGCACTCCCCGCTCTGGGGCCAACGTCCTGACTTTC
CASTPRSGANVLTF
>TRBJ2-2|TRBD2|19|few|TRBV19
TGTGCCAGTAGTACCGCCGGACTAGCGGGGGGGGCGAACACCGGGGAGCTGTTTTTT
CASSTAGLAGGANTGELFF